This TCR beta chain was observed in a study of T cell responses to AZD1222 COVID-19 vaccine. Findings and caveats of the study: Spike-specific TCR repertoires showed rising breadth and depth after two AZD1222 doses.

Assay: immunoSEQ multiplex PCR; the TCRdb copy retains only in-frame clones and omits some. The data show about 180,000 clones, with around 88% seen just once and more than 9% held by the top ten. A word on this clone: Its antigen remains unknown.

Sequencing was performed on peripheral blood, taken 28 days after the second AZD1222 dose. The sequence was obtained from an adult who received the AZD1222 COVID-19 vaccine.

The CDR3 spells CASSYPATGHYEQYF. The CDR3 DNA sequence: TGTGCCAGCAGTTACCCCGCGACAGGGCACTACGAGCAGTACTTC. The V gene is TRBV6-2 or TRBV6-3, the J gene TRBJ2-7; TRBD1 agrees at 7 bases. There are 15 residues in the CDR3. The V gene end was trimmed by 2 bases and the J gene end by 3 bases; junction bases not matched to a gene: 7. Germline V gene data show CDR1 as MNHEY and CDR2 as SVGEGT.